These T cell receptor beta chains were read from a single sample in a study of OX40 agonist ivuxolimab in advanced cancers. Assay: immunoSEQ multiplex PCR; the TCRdb copy retains only in-frame clones and omits some. The sample consists of about 71,000 clones, roughly 77% of them appearing once. The starting material was CD4+ or CD8+ T cells sorted from blood, obtained in a trial of the OX40 agonist ivuxolimab. These receptors originate from an adult with an advanced solid tumor such as melanoma, head and neck, liver or kidney cancer. CDR3s include the opening cysteine and the closing phenylalanine or tryptophan. The D gene is left open where the match is weak. Clone size is shown for a subset of rows, as once, few, many or a class of expanded clone.

once	-	TRBJ2-7	TRBV25-1	CASSKQDSGLHEQYF	TGTGCCAGCAGTAAACAGGACAGTGGGTTGCACGAGCAGTACTTC
-	TRBD2	TRBJ2-7	TRBV29-1	CSVAWGSGGAYEQYF	TGCAGCGTTGCCTGGGGGAGCGGGGGGGCGTACGAGCAGTACTTC
-	TRBD2	TRBJ2-3	TRBV14	CASSQERGLATDTQYF	TGTGCCAGCAGCCAAGAACGGGGACTAGCGACCGATACGCAGTATTTT
-	TRBD2	TRBJ2-4	TRBV4-1	CASSQDSRGRAVSKNIQYF	TGCGCCAGCAGCCAAGATTCCCGCGGGAGGGCCGTATCCAAAAACATTCAGTACTTC
-	TRBD2	TRBJ2-5	TRBV29-1	CSAQNTGGIFGFTVETQYF	TGCAGCGCCCAAAACACGGGGGGTATTTTTGGGTTTACGGTGGAGACCCAGTACTTC
-	-	TRBJ1-1	TRBV6-5	CASSSLAQSKPAFF	TGTGCCAGCAGTTCCCTCGCCCAAAGTAAGCCAGCTTTCTTT
-	TRBD1	TRBJ2-1	TRBV5-6	CASSVRTGFDEQFF	TGTGCCAGCAGCGTACGGACAGGGTTCGATGAGCAGTTCTTC
-	-	TRBJ1-1	TRBV4-1	CASSQGSLGTEAFF	TGCGCCAGCAGCCAAGGCTCTTTGGGGACTGAAGCTTTCTTT
-	-	TRBJ2-7	TRBV7-2	CASSGSYEQYF	TGTGCCAGCAGCGGATCCTACGAGCAGTACTTC
-	-	TRBJ2-3	TRBV9	CASSVGGISTDTQYF	TGTGCCAGCAGCGTAGGCGGGATTAGCACAGATACGCAGTATTTT
-	TRBD1	TRBJ1-1	TRBV5-1	CASSLRGPFMNTEAFF	TGCGCCAGCAGCTTGAGGGGGCCATTCATGAACACTGAAGCTTTCTTT
once	-	TRBJ1-4	TRBV5-4	CASSSNRAVNEKLFF	TGTGCCAGCAGCTCAAACAGGGCCGTTAATGAAAAACTGTTTTTT
-	-	TRBJ2-3	TRBV14	CASRKTEDNTDTQYF	TGTGCCAGCCGTAAGACAGAGGACAACACAGATACGCAGTATTTT
-	-	TRBJ1-1	TRBV27	CASRRQELNTEAFF	TGTGCCAGCAGGAGACAGGAATTGAACACTGAAGCTTTCTTT
-	-	TRBJ1-5	TRBV5-5	CASSQYGQQPQHF	TGTGCCAGCAGCCAATACGGACAGCAGCCCCAGCATTTT
few	-	TRBJ2-5	TRBV2	CASSADYSETQYF	TGTGCCAGCAGTGCGGACTACTCAGAGACCCAGTACTTC
-	-	TRBJ2-6	TRBV10-3	CAIRGPGAGANVLTF	TGTGCCATCAGGGGGCCGGGGGCTGGGGCCAACGTCCTGACTTTC
once	TRBD1	TRBJ1-4	TRBV7-9	CASSAGTGRDEKLFF	TGTGCCAGCAGCGCCGGGACAGGGAGAGACGAAAAACTGTTTTTT
-	-	TRBJ1-1	TRBV4-2	CASSQGKGDAFF	TGTGCCAGCAGCCAAGGAAAAGGGGATGCTTTCTTT
-	-	TRBJ1-2	TRBV20-1	CSASYHGYTF	TGCAGTGCTAGTTATCATGGCTACACCTTC
-	-	TRBJ2-1	TRBV2	CASSVDRNEQFF	TGTGCCAGCAGTGTAGATCGGAATGAGCAGTTCTTC
medium-sized	TRBD1	TRBJ1-2	TRBV23-1	CARRAGKTGDGYTF	TGCGCCAGGCGTGCGGGGAAGACAGGGGATGGCTACACCTTC
-	-	TRBJ1-2	TRBV2	CASSPWTVGYTF	TGTGCCAGCAGTCCCTGGACCGTAGGCTACACCTTC
-	TRBD2	TRBJ2-5	TRBV30	CAWSGARSGEETQYF	TGTGCCTGGTCCGGGGCCCGAAGCGGGGAGGAGACCCAGTACTTC
-	TRBD1	TRBJ2-7	TRBV15	CATSRGGTGKDREQYF	TGTGCCACCAGCAGAGGAGGAACAGGGAAGGACAGGGAGCAGTACTTC
many	-	TRBJ1-3	TRBV6-5	CASSLAGLGNTIYF	TGTGCCAGCAGTTTGGCAGGATTGGGAAACACCATATATTTT
few	TRBD1	TRBJ2-5	TRBV5-1	CASSSGQGQGETQYF	TGCGCCAGCAGCTCGGGACAGGGTCAGGGAGAGACCCAGTACTTC
-	-	TRBJ2-7	TRBV5-1	CASSLGYEQYF	TGCGCCAGCAGCTTGGGGTACGAGCAGTACTTC
-	-	TRBJ1-3	TRBV4-3	CASSQGWGSGNTIYF	TGCGCCAGCAGCCAAGGTTGGGGCTCTGGAAACACCATATATTTT
-	TRBD1	TRBJ1-4	TRBV30	CAWSVARGPEKLFF	TGTGCCTGGAGTGTGGCCAGGGGGCCTGAAAAACTGTTTTTT
-	-	TRBJ2-7	TRBV14	CASSQGYLTARLKFTEQYF	TGTGCCAGCAGCCAAGGTTATCTTACTGCGCGGCTAAAGTTTACCGAGCAGTACTTC
-	TRBD2	TRBJ2-1	TRBV27	CASTSRAGGRYEQFF	TGTGCCAGCACTTCCCGAGCGGGAGGGCGATACGAGCAGTTCTTC
-	TRBD1	TRBJ2-7	TRBV2	CASSLLDRGNSYEQYF	TGTGCCAGCAGTTTACTTGACAGGGGCAACTCCTACGAGCAGTACTTC
-	-	TRBJ2-2	TRBV11-2	CASSRLTVSSGELFF	TGTGCCAGCAGTCGACTGACGGTTTCGTCCGGGGAGCTGTTTTTT
few	-	TRBJ1-1	TRBV2	CASSERESKAFF	TGTGCCAGCAGTGAAAGGGAGAGCAAGGCTTTCTTT
-	TRBD1	TRBJ2-1	TRBV10-3	CAISESPGQGSYNEQFF	TGTGCCATCAGTGAGTCCCCCGGACAGGGGTCCTACAATGAGCAGTTCTTC
-	TRBD1	TRBJ1-3	TRBV27	CASSQSGQGRHTIYF	TGTGCCAGCAGTCAATCGGGACAGGGAAGGCACACCATATATTTT
medium-sized	-	TRBJ1-3	TRBV19	CASSRGSPGNTIYF	TGTGCCAGTAGTAGGGGTAGCCCTGGAAACACCATATATTTT
medium-sized	-	TRBJ1-5	TRBV9	CASSVGGPNQPQHF	TGTGCCAGCAGCGTAGGCGGTCCCAATCAGCCCCAGCATTTT
-	-	TRBJ2-2	TRBV7-9	CASSQTETGELFF	TGTGCCAGCAGCCAGACAGAAACCGGGGAGCTGTTTTTT
-	-	TRBJ2-1	TRBV19	CASSIGLENEQFF	TGTGCCAGTAGTATAGGACTAGAGAATGAGCAGTTCTTC
few	TRBD1	TRBJ1-2	TRBV29-1	CSAYETGGSGYTF	TGCAGCGCCTATGAGACAGGGGGGAGCGGCTACACCTTC
-	TRBD1	TRBJ1-1	TRBV6-6	CASSDRGVNTEAFF	TGTGCCAGCAGCGACAGGGGGGTGAACACTGAAGCTTTCTTT
-	TRBD1	TRBJ2-4	TRBV6-6	CASSYPGEQGENIQYF	TGTGCCAGCAGTTATCCCGGGGAACAGGGGGAAAACATTCAGTACTTC
-	-	TRBJ2-7	TRBV10-1	CASSNSPYEQYF	TGCGCCAGCAGCAACAGTCCCTACGAGCAGTACTTC
-	-	TRBJ1-2	TRBV5-5	CASSPAGGVYGYTF	TGTGCCAGCAGCCCGGCGGGGGGCGTGTATGGCTACACCTTC